These 11 T cell receptor beta chains were sequenced from one sample in a study of blood T cell repertoires in COVID-19. This table comes from immunoSEQ multiplex PCR, and its TCRdb copy is limited to in-frame clones, with some not included. In the table there are some 120,000 clones, 70% to 85% of which are singletons. Sequenced: peripheral blood. The source of these receptors is a man between 65 and 79 years old with active or convalescent COVID-19.

The rearrangement joins TRBV4-3 to TRBJ1-2, with D possibly being TRBD1 (5 bases). This CDR3 comprises 14 residues. CDR1 is LGHNA and CDR2 is YSLEER in the germline V gene. Trimming removed 0 bases at V and 4 bases at J, with 9 bases between. The CDR3 is CASSQDFDSYGYTF. The CDR3, as DNA: TGCGCCAGCAGCCAAGACTTCGACAGCTATGGCTACACCTTC.

The genes are TRBV14 and TRBJ2-5; possible D gene TRBD1, 6 bases. The germline V gene encodes CDR1 SGHDN and CDR2 FVKESK. Trimming removed 2 bases from V and 3 bases from J, with 16 bases in between. CDR3 length: 16 amino acids. CDR3 sequence: CASSQFPGRGEETQYF. CDR3 DNA sequence: TGTGCCAGCAGCCAATTCCCCGGCAGGGGCGAAGAGACCCAGTACTTC.

The chain carries TRBV7-9 and TRBJ2-3, with D maybe TRBD2 (6 bases). The CDR3 is made up of 16 amino acids. Germline V gives CDR1 SEHNR, CDR2 FQNEAQ (reference sequence). V lost 5 bases and J lost 2, with 17 bases in between. The CDR3 protein is CASSESRDFATDTQYF. The CDR3 DNA reads TGTGCCAGCAGCGAAAGCCGGGACTTTGCCACAGATACGCAGTATTTT.

V is TRBV27 and J is TRBJ1-2; TRBD1 aligns across 7 bases. The V and J ends lost 2 bases and 7 bases, in that order; junction bases with no gene match: 10. The germline CDR1 and CDR2 sequences are MNHEY and SMNVEV (reference sequence). The CDR3 has 15 amino acids. The CDR3 DNA sequence: TGTGCCAGCAGTTTACGGGACTTGGACAGGTCTGGCTACACCTTC. As protein: CASSLRDLDRSGYTF.

The chain links TRBV29-1 to TRBJ2-4, with D possibly TRBD2 on 6 matching bases. There are 13 residues in the CDR3. The V and J ends lost 4 bases and 1 base respectively, with 8 bases between them. Per germline, CDR1 SQVTM and CDR2 ANQGSEA. The CDR3 nucleotides are TGCAGCGTTGTACGGGGGGCCAAAAACATTCAGTACTTC. Translating gives CSVVRGAKNIQYF. Full variable domain (rest looked up from reference TRBV29-1 and TRBJ2-4): SAVISQKPSRDICQRGTSLTIQCQVDSQVTMMFWYRQQPGQSLTLIATANQGSEATYESGFVIDKFPISRPNLTFSTLTVSNMSPEDSSIYLCSVVRGAKNIQYFGAGTRLSVL.

The chain uses TRBV2 and TRBJ2-5; TRBD2 matches 8 bases. Trimming took 4 bases from V and 5 from J; bases not matched to a gene: 3. The CDR3 loop spans 13 amino acids. Germline V gene lookup returns CDR1 SNHLY and CDR2 FYNNEI. CDR3 sequence: CASSGWTSETQYF. The CDR3 DNA reads as TGTGCCAGCAGTGGATGGACTAGCGAGACCCAGTACTTC.

This chain connects TRBV10-2 to TRBJ2-1; D unclear. The CDR3 spans 12 residues. The germline gives CDR1 WSHSY, CDR2 SAAADI. With 9 bases removed from V and 4 bases from J, the gap between germline ends came to 10 bases. The chain's CDR3 is CASLSFYNEQFF. DNA for the CDR3: TGCGCCAGTCTGTCTTTTTACAATGAGCAGTTCTTC.

This chain links TRBV7-8 with TRBJ1-2; D is possibly TRBD1 (5 bases). V lost 5 bases and J lost 5, with 12 bases in between. Germline CDR1 reads SGHVS; CDR2 reads FQNEAQ. The CDR3 covers 13 residues. In DNA form, the CDR3 reads TGTGCCAGCAGCCCGACAGTATTATATGGCTACACCTTC. Translated: CASSPTVLYGYTF.

V usage is TRBV9 and J usage is TRBJ2-5; tentatively, D is TRBD2 (7 bases). Trimming stripped 4 bases from V and 3 bases from J, with 19 bases between. This CDR3 comprises 16 residues. Germline V gene sequence: CDR1 SGDLS, CDR2 YYNGEE. The CDR3 loop is CASSLGPAGAEETQYF. CDR3 in DNA: TGTGCCAGCAGCCTCGGACCTGCGGGGGCGGAAGAGACCCAGTACTTC.

V and J are TRBV5-1 and TRBJ1-1; D is possibly TRBD1 (6 bases). This CDR3 region has 16 residues. CDR1 is SGHRS and CDR2 is YFSETQ in the germline V gene. Trimming cost V 3 bases and J 0 bases, with 15 bases left between them. In DNA form, the CDR3 reads TGCGCCAGCAGCTGGGGGCAGTATGGGGTGAACACTGAAGCTTTCTTT. It is translated as CASSWGQYGVNTEAFF. Supplemented by reference TRBV5-1 and TRBJ1-1, the full variable domain reads KAGVTQTPRYLIKTRGQQVTLSCSPISGHRSVSWYQQTPGQGLQFLFEYFSETQRNKGNFPGRFSGRQFSNSRSEMNVSTLELGDSALYLCASSWGQYGVNTEAFFGQGTRLTVV.

This clone was observed a handful of times. J is TRBJ2-1 and V is TRBV3-1 (or the pseudogene TRBV3-2); D is ambiguous. The CDR3 sequence is 14 residues long. Germline V gives CDR1 LGHDT, CDR2 YNNKEL (reference sequence). V was clipped by 1 base and J by 5 bases, with 9 bases between them. The CDR3 DNA reads TGTGCCAGCAGCCAAGTTGGCTCAAACAATGAGCAGTTCTTC. It is translated as CASSQVGSNNEQFF.